The sequence of this T cell receptor beta chain was determined in a study of neurological immune-mediated disorders. Overall study context: Within the group of some 35 multiple sclerosis patients, around 31 were relapsing-remitting, while 3 were secondary progressive. The study, taken as a whole, reports: No clinical or MRI feature was associated with the multiple sclerosis repertoire cluster.

Notes on this clonotype: Its antigen is as yet unknown.

Unsorted libraries were prepared from 2 million PBMCs that had been stored at -80 C. TCRdb reprocessed the 5' RACE reads with MiXCR, giving one entry per CDR3 protein. In the table there are about 59,000 distinct CDR3 sequences, 3% to 4% of which are singletons. The sequence was collected from a woman aged 50 to 60 with multiple sclerosis. Source material: PBMCs.

CDR3 nucleotides: TGTGCCAGCAGTGCTTCCGGGACAGGGTCCGACGAGCAGTACTTC. This encodes CASSASGTGSDEQYF. V usage is TRBV25-1 and J usage is TRBJ2-7; 9 positions match TRBD1. Per the germline V gene, CDR1 is MGHDK and CDR2 is SYGVNS. The junction had 9 bases not matched to a gene; V was cut back by 4 bases and J by 5 bases. The CDR3 loop spans 15 amino acids.